The entry below describes one T cell receptor beta chain. V lost 4 bases, J lost 15 bases, and 16 bases stayed unmatched. Per the germline V gene, CDR1 is SQVTM and CDR2 is ANQGSEA. CDR3 length: 14 residues. This specimen belongs to a study of blood T cell repertoires in COVID-19. On the study more broadly: Samples came from the United States, Italy and Spain, spanning acute and convalescent COVID-19. In each case, the material was cDNA or gDNA derived from T cells, B-cell-depleted T cells, or PBMCs.

Per the authors' pipeline: Reference gene primer amplification in the assay estimated nucleated cell counts. Clones were sequenced by immunoSEQ multiplex PCR, and TCRdb holds only the in-frame ones, with some missing. From that table come the V and J calls and clone size; the DNA was used to work out D and trimming. Among some 300,000 clones, about nine tenths were seen once, and the ten largest hold around 9%. The study drew participants aged about 18 to 89 years from approximately 23 US areas. The sequenced material came from PBMCs or T cells enriched from blood (not recorded which). The source of this sequence is a woman between 25 and 40 years old who had recovered from COVID-19. The chain uses TRBV29-1 and TRBJ2-1; TRBD2 matches at 9 bases. The CDR3 DNA sequence: TGCAGCGTTGGCGGGAGGGCCGCGTCCTTCGGTGGGTTCTTC. Its translation: CSVGGRAASFGGFF.